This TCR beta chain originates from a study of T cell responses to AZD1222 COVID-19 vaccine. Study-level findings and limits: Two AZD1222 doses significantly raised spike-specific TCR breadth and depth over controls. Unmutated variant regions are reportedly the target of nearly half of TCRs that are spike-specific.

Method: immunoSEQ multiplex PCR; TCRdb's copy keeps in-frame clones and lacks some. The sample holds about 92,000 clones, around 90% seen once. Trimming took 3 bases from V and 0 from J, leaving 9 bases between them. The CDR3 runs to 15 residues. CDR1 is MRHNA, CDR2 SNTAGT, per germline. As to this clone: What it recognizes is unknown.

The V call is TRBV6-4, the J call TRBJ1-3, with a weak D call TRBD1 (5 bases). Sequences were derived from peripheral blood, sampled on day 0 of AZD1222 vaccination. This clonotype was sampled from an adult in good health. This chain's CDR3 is CASSETASSGNTIYF. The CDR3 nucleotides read TGTGCCAGCAGTGAGACAGCTAGCTCTGGAAACACCATATATTTT.